This is a list of T cell receptor beta chains from one sample in a study of metastatic and nonmetastatic thyroid tumors. From the PCR reads, TCRdb re-called clones with MiXCR. The sample includes about 25,000 clones, about an eighth seen only once; the top ten take 15% to 20%. The sequenced sample was blood. The origin of the receptors is a female donor with papillary thyroid cancer or a benign thyroid nodule (not recorded which). Some clones in this sample may be carry-over from other donors' samples. Each CDR3 is given with its conserved first and last residue. A D gene is named only where the DNA matches it firmly. Only part of the rows carry a size: once, few, many, or a class if the clone is expanded.

V	D	size	J	CDR3	DNA
TRBV6-5	TRBD2	many	TRBJ2-7	CASSYSKSGASYEQYF	TGTGCCAGCAGTTACTCCAAAAGCGGGGCCTCCTACGAGCAGTACTTC
TRBV18	NA	many	TRBJ1-2	CASSAPQALRYTF	TGTGCCAGCTCAGCGCCCCAAGCACTCCGCTACACCTTC
TRBV12-3/TRBV12-4	TRBD1	many	TRBJ2-1	CASSFERQGDEQFF	TGTGCCAGCAGTTTCGAGAGGCAGGGGGATGAGCAGTTCTTC
TRBV10-2	TRBD1	many	TRBJ2-7	CASVKGQGNSYEQYF	TGCGCCAGCGTGAAGGGACAGGGGAATTCCTACGAGCAGTACTTC
TRBV7-6	NA	many	TRBJ2-5	CASSFTRDGFFVF	TGTGCCAGCAGCTTCACTAGGGACGGCTTTTTTGTCTTC
TRBV7-9	NA	many	TRBJ2-5	CASSYGGVVETQYF	TGTGCCAGCAGCTACGGGGGCGTTGTAGAGACCCAGTACTTC
TRBV6-2/TRBV6-3	NA	many	TRBJ2-5	CASSSPTGPQETQYF	TGTGCCAGCAGTTCTCCTACCGGGCCTCAAGAGACCCAGTACTTC
TRBV6-1	NA	few	TRBJ2-2	CASSEPGAPPRELFF	TGTGCCAGCAGTGAACCGGGGGCCCCCCCTCGGGAGCTGTTTTTT
TRBV6-4	NA	medium-sized	TRBJ2-1	CASSRDGSPYNEQFF	TGTGCCAGCAGTCGGGACGGGAGCCCCTACAATGAGCAGTTCTTC
TRBV6-1	NA	few	TRBJ2-7	CASSVDGSYEQYF	TGTGCCAGCAGTGTAGACGGATCCTACGAGCAGTACTTC
TRBV5-1	NA	NA	TRBJ1-2	CANSRTDGGGYTF	TGCGCCAACAGCCGGACAGACGGAGGAGGCTACACCTTC
TRBV14	NA	many	TRBJ2-7	CASSQREAVRLHEQYF	TGTGCCAGCAGCCAAAGGGAGGCTGTCCGCCTCCACGAGCAGTACTTC
TRBV19	TRBD2	many	TRBJ2-7	CASSLAGNEQYF	TGTGCCAGTAGCCTAGCGGGAAACGAGCAGTACTTC
TRBV6-6	NA	many	TRBJ2-5	CASSYGGHVIETQYF	TGTGCCAGCAGTTACGGGGGACACGTAATCGAGACCCAGTACTTC
TRBV12-3/TRBV12-4	NA	many	TRBJ2-3	CASSPSGGVDTQYF	TGTGCCAGCAGTCCAAGTGGTGGGGTAGATACGCAGTATTTT
TRBV6-1	NA	many	TRBJ2-7	CASTDSAAPKGYEQYF	TGTGCCAGCACCGATTCCGCAGCACCAAAGGGTTACGAGCAGTACTTC
TRBV2	TRBD1	once	TRBJ1-5	CASSEVWDRDIGGNKPQHF	TGTGCCAGCAGTGAAGTCTGGGACAGGGACATAGGTGGCAATAAACCCCAGCATTTT
TRBV7-9	TRBD2	NA	TRBJ2-7	CASSLDGGLVDEQYF	TGTGCCAGCAGCTTAGACGGGGGGTTAGTGGACGAGCAGTACTTC
TRBV6-5	NA	many	TRBJ2-7	CASSYRGRASEQYF	TGTGCCAGCAGTTATAGGGGGAGGGCGTCCGAGCAGTACTTC
TRBV3-1	NA	many	TRBJ1-2	CASSQGGAGGYTF	TGTGCCAGCAGCCAAGGAGGGGCCGGTGGCTACACCTTC
TRBV6-1	TRBD1	NA	TRBJ1-3	CASSEMRGTGGNTIYF	TGTGCCAGCAGTGAAATGAGAGGGACAGGGGGGAACACCATATATTTT
TRBV11-1	NA	many	TRBJ2-3	CAVGGSDRGPDTQYF	TGTGCCGTCGGGGGGAGCGACAGGGGTCCAGATACGCAGTATTTT